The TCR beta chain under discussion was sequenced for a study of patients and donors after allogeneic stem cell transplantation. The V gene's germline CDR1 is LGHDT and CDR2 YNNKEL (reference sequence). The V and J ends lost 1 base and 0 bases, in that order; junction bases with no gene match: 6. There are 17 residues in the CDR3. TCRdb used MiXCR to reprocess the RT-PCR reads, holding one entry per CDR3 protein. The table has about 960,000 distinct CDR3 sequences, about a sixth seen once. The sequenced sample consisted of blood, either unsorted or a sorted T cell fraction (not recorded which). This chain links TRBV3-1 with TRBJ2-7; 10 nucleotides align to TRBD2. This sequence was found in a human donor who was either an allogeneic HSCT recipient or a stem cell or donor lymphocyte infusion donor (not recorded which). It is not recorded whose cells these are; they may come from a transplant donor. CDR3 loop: CASSQGTSGRSSYEQYF. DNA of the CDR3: TGTGCCAGCAGCCAAGGGACTAGCGGAAGAAGCTCCTACGAGCAGTACTTC.